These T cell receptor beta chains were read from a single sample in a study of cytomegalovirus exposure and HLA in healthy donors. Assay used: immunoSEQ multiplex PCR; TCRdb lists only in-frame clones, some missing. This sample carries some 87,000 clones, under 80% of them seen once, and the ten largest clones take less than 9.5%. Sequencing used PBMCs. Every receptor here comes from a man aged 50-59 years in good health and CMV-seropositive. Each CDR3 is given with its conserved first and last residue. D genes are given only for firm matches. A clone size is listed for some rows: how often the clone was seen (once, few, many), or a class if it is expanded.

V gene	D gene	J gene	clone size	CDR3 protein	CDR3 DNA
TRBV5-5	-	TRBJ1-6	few	CASSPSGQGGSPLHF	TGTGCCAGCAGCCCGTCGGGGCAGGGAGGGTCACCCCTCCACTTT
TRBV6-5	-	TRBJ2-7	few	CASSNIGTSYEQYF	TGTGCCAGCAGCAACATCGGGACTTCCTACGAGCAGTACTTC
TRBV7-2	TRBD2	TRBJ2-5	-	CASSFASAGAWETQYF	TGTGCCAGCAGCTTTGCATCAGCGGGGGCCTGGGAGACCCAGTACTTC
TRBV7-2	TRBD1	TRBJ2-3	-	CASSKQGADTQYF	TGTGCCAGCAGCAAACAGGGGGCAGATACGCAGTATTTT
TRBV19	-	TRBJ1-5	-	CASGGGSLIWPQHF	TGTGCCAGTGGCGGGGGGAGTCTAATTTGGCCCCAGCATTTT
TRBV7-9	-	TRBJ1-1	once	CASSLERAGRTEAFF	TGTGCCAGCAGCTTAGAGCGGGCTGGGAGAACTGAAGCTTTCTTT
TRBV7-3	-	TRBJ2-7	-	CASSPAGLSYEQYF	TGTGCCAGCAGCCCGGCGGGACTTTCCTACGAGCAGTACTTC
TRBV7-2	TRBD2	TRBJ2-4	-	CASSLRAGGLAKNIQYF	TGTGCCAGCAGCCTAAGGGCGGGGGGTTTAGCCAAAAACATTCAGTACTTC
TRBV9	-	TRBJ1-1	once	CASSGGGEAFF	TGTGCCAGCAGCGGGGGAGGGGAAGCTTTCTTT
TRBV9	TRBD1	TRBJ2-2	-	CASTQQGRHTGELFF	TGTGCCAGCACCCAACAGGGGCGGCACACCGGGGAGCTGTTTTTT
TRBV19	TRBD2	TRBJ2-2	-	CASSLGTSGTGELFF	TGTGCCAGTAGTCTGGGGACTAGCGGTACCGGGGAGCTGTTTTTT
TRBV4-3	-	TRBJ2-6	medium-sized	CASSLDSSGANVLTF	TGCGCCAGCAGCCTTGACAGCTCTGGGGCCAACGTCCTGACTTTC
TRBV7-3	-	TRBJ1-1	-	CASSLAPRGGGTEAFF	TGTGCCAGCAGCTTGGCCCCTAGGGGAGGGGGCACTGAAGCTTTCTTT
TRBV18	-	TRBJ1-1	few	CASSRSDSREAFF	TGTGCCAGCTCGCGTTCGGACTCGCGTGAAGCTTTCTTT
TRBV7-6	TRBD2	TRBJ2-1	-	CASSLKGGSGNNEQFF	TGTGCCAGCAGCCTAAAAGGTGGTAGCGGGAACAATGAGCAGTTCTTC
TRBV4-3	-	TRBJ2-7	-	CASSQDRVTGIGEQYF	TGCGCCAGCAGCCAAGATCGGGTCACAGGGATAGGCGAGCAGTACTTC
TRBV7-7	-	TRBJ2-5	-	CASSPGSETQYF	TGTGCCAGCAGCCCGGGTAGTGAGACCCAGTACTTC
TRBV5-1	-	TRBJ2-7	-	CASSLDTIYEQYF	TGCGCCAGCAGCTTGGACACAATCTACGAGCAGTACTTC
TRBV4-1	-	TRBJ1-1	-	CASSQDILAEAFF	TGCGCCAGCAGCCAAGATATTCTCGCTGAAGCTTTCTTT
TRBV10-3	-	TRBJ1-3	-	CAISDPTGSGNTIYF	TGTGCCATCAGTGACCCGACAGGCTCTGGAAACACCATATATTTT
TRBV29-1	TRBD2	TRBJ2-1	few	CSVEDLAATNEQFF	TGCAGCGTTGAAGATCTAGCGGCCACAAATGAGCAGTTCTTC
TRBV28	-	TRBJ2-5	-	CASTLGANFGTQYF	TGTGCCAGCACCCTGGGGGCTAATTTTGGGACCCAGTACTTC
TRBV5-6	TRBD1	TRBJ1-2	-	CASSFDREVYGYTF	TGTGCCAGCAGCTTTGACAGGGAGGTATACGGCTACACCTTC
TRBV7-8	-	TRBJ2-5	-	CASSPPGYETQYF	TGTGCCAGCAGCCCCCCCGGGTATGAGACCCAGTACTTC
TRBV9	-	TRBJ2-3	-	CASSGGDVGTQYF	TGTGCCAGCAGCGGCGGGGATGTCGGTACGCAGTATTTT
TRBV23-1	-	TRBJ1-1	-	CASSQSSGDTEAFF	TGCGCCAGCAGTCAATCGTCCGGGGACACTGAAGCTTTCTTT
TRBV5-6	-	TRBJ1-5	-	CASSPSGGGNQPQHF	TGTGCCAGCAGCCCGTCGGGGGGAGGCAATCAGCCCCAGCATTTT